The 19 T cell receptor beta chains listed next were all sequenced from one sample in a study of T cell responses to AZD1222 COVID-19 vaccine. Sequenced by immunoSEQ multiplex PCR; TCRdb stores in-frame clones only, minus some. The sample carries under 200,000 clones, 88% recorded once. This specimen was peripheral blood, taken on day 0 of AZD1222 vaccination. These TCRs come from an adult in good health.

The J gene is TRBJ1-2, the V gene TRBV28; possible D gene TRBD1, 6 bases. Trimming stripped 2 bases from V and 2 bases from J, with 12 bases between. The CDR3 runs to 15 residues. Germline V gene lookup returns CDR1 MDHEN and CDR2 SYDVKM. The CDR3 DNA reads as TGTGCCAGCAGTTTAGACCAGGGGAAGAACTATGGCTACACCTTC. It yields the protein CASSLDQGKNYGYTF.

This chain uses TRBV6-2 or TRBV6-3 with TRBJ1-2; D possibly corresponds to TRBD1 (5 bases). The ends were cut back, 2 bases at V and 3 bases at J, with 10 bases in the middle. The germline V gene has CDR1 MNHEY and CDR2 SVGEGT. CDR3 size: 14 residues. The CDR3 here is CASSYLGTDYGYTF. CDR3 nucleotides: TGTGCCAGCAGTTACCTCGGGACCGACTATGGCTACACCTTC.

This chain connects TRBV27 to TRBJ1-2; tentatively, D is TRBD1 (5 bases). Trimming shortened V by 6 bases and J by 2 bases, and 13 bases separated the two germline ends. The CDR3 sequence is 14 residues long. CDR1 is MNHEY and CDR2 is SMNVEV in the germline V gene (reference sequence). The CDR3 DNA sequence: TGTGCCAGCAGCCCGACAGTGTTAAACTATGGCTACACCTTC. Protein product: CASSPTVLNYGYTF.

The CDR3 spells CASSKRGRARKSSEAFF. The CDR3 DNA reads as TGTGCCAGCAGCAAGAGGGGCAGGGCTCGAAAGAGCTCCGAAGCTTTCTTT. The chain joins TRBV7-8 to TRBJ1-1, with a possible D match to TRBD1 (5 bases). In germline, CDR1 is SGHVS, CDR2 FQNEAQ. This CDR3 is built from 17 residues. V lost 5 bases and J lost 8, with 27 bases in between. Full variable domain (missing parts from reference TRBV7-8 and TRBJ1-1): GAGVSQSPRYKVAKRGQDVALRCDPISGHVSLFWYQQALGQGPEFLTYFQNEAQLDKSGLPSDRFFAERPEGSVSTLKIQRTQQEDSAVYLCASSKRGRARKSSEAFFGQGTRLTVV.

This chain links TRBV30 with TRBJ1-3, with 7 bases identical to TRBD1. The germline gives CDR1 GTSNPN, CDR2 SVGIG (reference sequence). Trimming removed 2 bases from V and 2 bases from J; junction bases left unmatched: 3. The CDR3 runs 14 residues. CDR3: CAWSQGGPGNTIYF. The CDR3 bases are TGTGCCTGGAGTCAGGGGGGGCCTGGAAACACCATATATTTT.

This chain joins TRBV2 and TRBJ1-4; D is uncertain. V lost 8 bases to trimming and J lost 7 bases, with 11 bases between them. In germline, CDR1 is SNHLY, CDR2 FYNNEI. This CDR3 contains 12 residues. The chain's CDR3 is CASSDSSEKLFF. CDR3 nucleotide sequence: TGTGCCAGCTCGGACTCGAGTGAAAAACTGTTTTTT.

The chain couples TRBV28 to TRBJ1-1; D may be TRBD1 (5 bases). V shed 3 bases and J shed 1 base, with 15 bases lying between them. The germline CDR1 and CDR2 sequences are MDHEN and SYDVKM. The CDR3 sequence is 16 residues long. The CDR3 loop reads CASSFFQLQGNTEAFF. CDR3 in DNA: TGTGCCAGCAGTTTTTTCCAACTTCAGGGGAACACTGAAGCTTTCTTT.

The J gene is TRBJ1-2, the V gene TRBV5-1, with TRBD1 as a possible D gene (5 bases). In germline, CDR1 is SGHRS, CDR2 YFSETQ. The CDR3 totals 13 residues. The V end was cut by 1 base, the J end by 6 bases, with 10 bases between. CDR3 sequence reads: CASSLQGVDGYTF. DNA for the CDR3: TGCGCCAGCAGCTTGCAAGGGGTGGATGGCTACACCTTC.

A single count supports this clone. J is TRBJ2-1 and V is TRBV27, with 7 bases matching TRBD2. The CDR3 is 15 amino acids. Germline CDR1 and CDR2: MNHEY and SMNVEV (reference sequence). V lost 0 bases and J lost 8; bases outside the gene matches: 7. The CDR3 DNA follows: TGTGCCAGCAGTTTATCTAGCGGGTTAATCTATGAGCAGTTCTTC. Translation gives CASSLSSGLIYEQFF.

CDR3 DNA: TGTGCCAGCAGCTTAGGGGGGCGCGCTGAAGCTTTCTTT. Amino acids: CASSLGGRAEAFF. The V gene is TRBV7-8, the J gene TRBJ1-1; the D gene is possibly TRBD1 (6 bases). Trimming took 1 base from V and 6 from J, leaving 9 bases between them. The CDR3 sequence is 13 residues long. The germline V gene encodes CDR1 SGHVS and CDR2 FQNEAQ.

The CDR3 bases are TGTGCCTGGGAGGGGGACGGGAGGACCTACAATGAGCAGTTCTTC. Encoded protein: CAWEGDGRTYNEQFF. The chain links TRBV30 to TRBJ2-1, with TRBD2 as a possible D gene (7 bases). Germline-derived CDR1 and CDR2 are GTSNPN and SVGIG (reference sequence). V lost 5 bases and J 2 bases, leaving 16 bases between the germline ends. CDR3 length equals 15 residues.

V and J are TRBV25-1 and TRBJ2-7; D gene unclear. CDR1 is MGHDK and CDR2 is SYGVNS in the germline V gene. V was shortened by 4 bases and J by 0 bases, with 13 bases between the two germline ends. This CDR3 is built from 15 residues. The CDR3 sequence: CASSVSSRASYEQYF. The CDR3 DNA is TGTGCCAGCAGTGTCTCATCCCGGGCCTCCTACGAGCAGTACTTC.

V gene TRBV30 combines with J gene TRBJ2-7; possibly TRBD1 for D (5 bases). The germline V gene encodes CDR1 GTSNPN and CDR2 SVGIG (reference sequence). CDR3 length equals 14 residues. Trimming left V 5 bases short and J 5 bases short, with 19 bases between. The CDR3 nucleotides are TGTGCCTGGGGCGGATGGGGCTTGGGCAACGAGCAGTACTTC. Encoded protein: CAWGGWGLGNEQYF.

The CDR3 nucleotides read TGTGCCACCAGCAGAGGGGACAGGGGCAAGGAAGCTTTCTTT. Amino acids: CATSRGDRGKEAFF. This chain connects TRBV15 to TRBJ1-1; the match to TRBD1 covers 10 bases. This CDR3 contains 14 residues. Germline V gives CDR1 LNHNV, CDR2 YYDKDF (reference sequence). The trim removed 1 base at V and 8 bases at J, leaving 4 bases unmatched.

The rearrangement joins TRBV7-6 to TRBJ2-3, with D possibly TRBD2 on 7 matching bases. Trimming removed 8 bases from V and 12 bases from J, with 15 bases in between. Looked up from germline, CDR1 is SGHVS and CDR2 is FNYEAQ. The CDR3 length is 11 residues. The DNA of the CDR3 is TGTGCCAGCCCGGGGGGCGAGCGTCAGTATTTT. Translated: CASPGGERQYF.

The rearrangement joins TRBV6-5 to TRBJ1-3, with D possibly matching TRBD1 (6 bases). CDR3 size: 15 residues. The ends were cut back, 6 bases at V and 4 bases at J, with 16 bases in the middle. Germline V gene data show CDR1 as MNHEY and CDR2 as SVGAGI. The CDR3 DNA reads as TGTGCCAGCAGCTACGCAGCAGGGGCGGGAAACACCATATATTTT. Translation gives CASSYAAGAGNTIYF.

The chain has TRBV7-2 and TRBJ1-1; D call uncertain. The CDR3 has 14 residues. V was cut by 5 bases and J by 9 bases, with 19 bases left in between. The germline gives CDR1 SGHTA, CDR2 FQGNSA. CDR3 DNA: TGTGCCAGCAGCACATATTCTGCGACGGCCCAAGCTTTCTTT. It specifies CASSTYSATAQAFF.

The chain has TRBV21-1 and TRBJ1-2; TRBD1 is taken as the D call from the table, unchecked against the DNA. TRBV21-1 is an annotated pseudogene. The CDR3 extends over 20 amino acids. This CDR3 reads CASSKVENRDRRLTFYGYTF. CDR3 DNA sequence: TGTGCCAGCAGCAAAGTTGAGAACCGGGACAGGCGTCTCACTTTCTATGGCTACACCTTC.

The genes are TRBV14 and TRBJ1-1, with D unresolved. Trimming shortened V by 0 bases and J by 1 base, and 9 bases separated the two germline ends. Germline V gene data show CDR1 as SGHDN and CDR2 as FVKESK. The CDR3 runs 15 residues. The CDR3 bases are TGTGCCAGCAGCCAAGATCCCTCCGGGAACACTGAAGCTTTCTTT. This codes for CASSQDPSGNTEAFF.